The 5 T cell receptor beta chains presented below share a single source sample, sequenced in a study of blood T cell repertoires in COVID-19 (dated by TCRdb to the early 2020s). Library preparation used the immunoSEQ multiplex PCR assay. TCRdb obtained this table from immuneACCESS and retained in-frame rearrangements with V and J assigned. These tables miss some clones; where compared with another copy, unresolved V genes account for less than half of the shortfall, and the remainder is unexplained. In this sample the table shows more than 150,000 clones, about 80% of which occur a single time. In total, the top ten clones hold over 0.5% of the sample. The material sequenced was peripheral blood. The receptors shown here come from a man aged 55 to 70 with acute or convalescent COVID-19.

Notes on this clone: Other DNA sequences from this sample encode an identical CDR3 as well. This chain connects TRBV18 to TRBJ2-2; TRBD1 matches at 9 bases. V lost 3 bases and J lost 1; bases outside the gene matches: 0. Germline values: CDR1 KGHSH, CDR2 LQKENI. This CDR3 region has 15 residues. The CDR3 DNA follows: TGTGCCAGCTCACCGGGACAGGGGAACACCGGGGAGCTGTTTTTT. It is translated as CASSPGQGNTGELFF. Complete variable domain (other parts from reference TRBV18 and TRBJ2-2): NAGVMQNPRHLVRRRGQEARLRCSPMKGHSHVYWYRQLPEEGLKFMVYLQKENIIDESGMPKERFSAEFPKEGPSILRIQQVVRGDSAAYFCASSPGQGNTGELFFGEGSRLTVL.

J is TRBJ2-5 and V is TRBV2; 9 nucleotides match TRBD2. Per the germline V gene, CDR1 is SNHLY and CDR2 is FYNNEI. The junction had 6 bases not matched to a gene; V was cut back by 10 bases and J by 3 bases. The CDR3 spans 13 residues. The CDR3 sequence: CATSGVGKETQYF. The CDR3 nucleotides are TGTGCCACTAGCGGGGTAGGGAAAGAGACCCAGTACTTC.

The chain links TRBV4-2 to TRBJ2-2, with D perhaps matching TRBD1 (7 bases). V lost 1 base to trimming and J lost 6 bases, with 15 bases between them. The CDR3 spans 16 residues. Germline V gene lookup returns CDR1 LGHNA and CDR2 YNFKEQ. DNA of the CDR3: TGTGCCAGCAGCCAAGTGGGCCAGGGGGGTCCCGGGGAGCTGTTTTTT. Its translation: CASSQVGQGGPGELFF.

J is TRBJ1-2 and V is TRBV5-4; 10 positions match TRBD1. Trimming removed 2 bases from V and 5 bases from J; junction bases left unmatched: 6. This CDR3 is built from 15 residues. The germline gives CDR1 SGHNT, CDR2 YYREEE (reference sequence). The chain's CDR3 is CASSFRDRGYYGYTF. As DNA, the CDR3 is TGTGCCAGCAGCTTTCGGGACAGGGGATATTATGGCTACACCTTC.

The rearrangement uses TRBV19 and TRBJ1-2; TRBD1 matches 7 bases. CDR1 is LNHDA, CDR2 SQIVND, per germline (reference sequence). V was pared by 8 bases and J by 6 bases, with 6 bases of the junction left unmatched. There are 12 residues in the CDR3. CDR3 loop: CASATGINGYTF. CDR3 sequence (DNA): TGTGCCAGTGCGACAGGGATTAATGGCTACACCTTC.